What follows is one T cell receptor (beta chain) and its context. Its antigen is as yet unknown. One end of the junction varies from germline; a read error may be responsible. The data stem from a study of tumor-infiltrating lymphocytes in primary liver carcinoma. The CDR3 sequence is 21 residues long. The researchers produced TCR beta cDNA from around 500 ng total RNA with a constant-region primer. Sequencing libraries for TCR beta derived from three nested multiplex PCR rounds that used slightly modified ARM-PCR. The first two PCR rounds used TRBV1-TRBV30 forward primers with a C-beta reverse primer, nine to eleven cycles each. A single record per CDR3 protein comes from TCRdb applying MiXCR to the multiplex PCR reads. The table includes 100,000 or so distinct CDR3 sequences, around 83% detected once. Total RNA and DNA came together from about 21-30 mg of bulk tissue without cell sorting. General observations from the study: A small share of top clones, only about 8-25%, was found in all five tumor regions.

The J gene is TRBJ2-6, the V gene TRBV12-3 or TRBV12-4, with D maybe TRBD2 (6 bases). This sequence originates from a man between 35 and 55 years old with primary liver carcinoma and hepatitis B virus infection. The sample comprised liver tumor tissue from sampling region 3. The subset: tumor region T3, left-lateral pole. The CDR3: CASSRTRLVPGRASGVNVLAF. In DNA form, the CDR3 reads TGTGCCAGCAGTCGGACCCGACTAGTCCCCGGTCGGGCCTCTGGGGTCAACGTCCTAGCTTTC.